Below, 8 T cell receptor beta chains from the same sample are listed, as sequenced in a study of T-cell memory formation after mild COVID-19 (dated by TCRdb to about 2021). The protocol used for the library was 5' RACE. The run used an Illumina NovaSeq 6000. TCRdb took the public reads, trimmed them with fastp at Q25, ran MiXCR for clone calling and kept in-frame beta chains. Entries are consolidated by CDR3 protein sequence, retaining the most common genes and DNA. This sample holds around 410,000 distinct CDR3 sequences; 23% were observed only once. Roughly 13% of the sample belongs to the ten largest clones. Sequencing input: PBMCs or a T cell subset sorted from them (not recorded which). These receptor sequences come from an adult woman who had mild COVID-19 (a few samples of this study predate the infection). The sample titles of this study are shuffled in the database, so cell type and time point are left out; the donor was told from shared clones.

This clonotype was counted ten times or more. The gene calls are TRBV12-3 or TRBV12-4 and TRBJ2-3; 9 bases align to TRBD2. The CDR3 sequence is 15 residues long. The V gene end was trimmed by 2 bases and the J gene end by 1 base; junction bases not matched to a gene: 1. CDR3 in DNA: TGTGCCAGCAGTTTACGGACTAGCGGCACAGATACGCAGTATTTT. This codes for CASSLRTSGTDTQYF.

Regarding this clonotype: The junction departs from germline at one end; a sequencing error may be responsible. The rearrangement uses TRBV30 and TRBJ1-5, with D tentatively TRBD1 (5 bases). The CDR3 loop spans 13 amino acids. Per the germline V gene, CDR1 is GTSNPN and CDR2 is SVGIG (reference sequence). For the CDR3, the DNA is TGTGCATGGAGTGGGGACAGCAATCAGCCCCAGCATTTT. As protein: CAWSGDSNQPQHF. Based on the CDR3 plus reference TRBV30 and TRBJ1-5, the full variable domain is SQTIHQWPATLVQPVGSPLSLECTVEGTSNPNLYWYRQAAGRGLQLLFYSVGIGQISSEVPQNLSASRPQDRQFILSSKKLLLSDSGFYLCAWSGDSNQPQHFGDGTRLSIL.

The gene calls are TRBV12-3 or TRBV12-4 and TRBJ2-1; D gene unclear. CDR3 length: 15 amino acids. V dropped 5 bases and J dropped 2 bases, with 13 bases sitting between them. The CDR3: CASSPSRLAYNEQFF. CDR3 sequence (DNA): TGTGCCAGCAGTCCCTCCCGGCTGGCCTACAATGAGCAGTTCTTC.

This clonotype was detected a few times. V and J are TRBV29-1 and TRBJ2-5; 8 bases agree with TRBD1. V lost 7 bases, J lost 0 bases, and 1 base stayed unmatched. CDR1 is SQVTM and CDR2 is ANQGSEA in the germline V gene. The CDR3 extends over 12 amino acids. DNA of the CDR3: TGCAGCGGACAGGGGAACCAAGAGACCCAGTACTTC. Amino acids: CSGQGNQETQYF.

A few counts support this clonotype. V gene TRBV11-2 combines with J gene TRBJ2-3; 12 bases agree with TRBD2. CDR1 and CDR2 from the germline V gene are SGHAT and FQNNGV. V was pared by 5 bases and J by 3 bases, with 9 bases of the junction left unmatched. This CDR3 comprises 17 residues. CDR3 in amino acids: CASSRRLAGAGTDTQYF. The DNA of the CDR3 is TGTGCCAGCAGCCGCAGACTAGCGGGGGCAGGGACAGATACGCAGTATTTT.

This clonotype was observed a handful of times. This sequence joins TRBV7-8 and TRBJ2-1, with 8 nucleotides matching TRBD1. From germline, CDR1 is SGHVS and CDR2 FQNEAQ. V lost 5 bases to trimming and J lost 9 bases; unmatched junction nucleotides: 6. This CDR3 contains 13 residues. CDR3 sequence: CASSHRQGSEQFF. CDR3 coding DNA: TGTGCCAGCAGCCATCGACAGGGGAGTGAGCAGTTCTTC.

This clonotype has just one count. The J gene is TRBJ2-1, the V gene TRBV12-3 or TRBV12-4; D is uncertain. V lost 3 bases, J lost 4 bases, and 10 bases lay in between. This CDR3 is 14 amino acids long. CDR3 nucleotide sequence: TGTGCCAGCAGTTTCCCAGATAAATACAATGAGCAGTTCTTC. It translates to CASSFPDKYNEQFF.

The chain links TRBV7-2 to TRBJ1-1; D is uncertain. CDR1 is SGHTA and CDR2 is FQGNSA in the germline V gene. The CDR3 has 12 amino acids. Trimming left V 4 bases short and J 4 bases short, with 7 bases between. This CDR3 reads CASSYTSTEAFF. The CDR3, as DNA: TGTGCCAGCAGCTACACCTCCACTGAAGCTTTCTTT.